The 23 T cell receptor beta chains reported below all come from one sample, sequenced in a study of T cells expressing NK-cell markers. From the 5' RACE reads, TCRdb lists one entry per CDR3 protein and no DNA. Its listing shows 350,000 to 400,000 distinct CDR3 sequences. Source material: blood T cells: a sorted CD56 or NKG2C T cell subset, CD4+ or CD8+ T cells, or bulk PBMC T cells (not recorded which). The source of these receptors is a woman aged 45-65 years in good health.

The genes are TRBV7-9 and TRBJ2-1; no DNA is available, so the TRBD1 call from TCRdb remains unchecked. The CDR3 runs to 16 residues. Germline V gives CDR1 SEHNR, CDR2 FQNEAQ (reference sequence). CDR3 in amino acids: CASSPPGRSSYNEQFF.

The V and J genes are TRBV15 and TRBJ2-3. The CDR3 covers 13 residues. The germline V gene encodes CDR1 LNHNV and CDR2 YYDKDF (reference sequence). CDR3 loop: CATSRVRTDTQYF.

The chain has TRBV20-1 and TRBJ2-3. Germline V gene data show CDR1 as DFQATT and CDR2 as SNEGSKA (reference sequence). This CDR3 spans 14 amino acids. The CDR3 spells CSARVTASTDTQYF.

The CDR3: CSAPGRPSTDTQYF. The V gene is TRBV20-1, the J gene TRBJ2-3; TCRdb gives TRBD1 as the D gene, but with no DNA this cannot be confirmed. The CDR3 loop spans 14 amino acids. Germline loops: CDR1 DFQATT, CDR2 SNEGSKA (reference sequence).

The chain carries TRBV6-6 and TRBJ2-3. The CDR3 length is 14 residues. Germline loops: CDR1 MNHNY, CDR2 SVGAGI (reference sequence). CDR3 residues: CASTVRSGTDTQYF.

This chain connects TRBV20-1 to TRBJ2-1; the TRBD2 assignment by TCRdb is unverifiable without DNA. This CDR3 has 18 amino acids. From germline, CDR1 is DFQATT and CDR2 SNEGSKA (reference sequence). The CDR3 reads CRMLVASGTQWSYNEQFF.

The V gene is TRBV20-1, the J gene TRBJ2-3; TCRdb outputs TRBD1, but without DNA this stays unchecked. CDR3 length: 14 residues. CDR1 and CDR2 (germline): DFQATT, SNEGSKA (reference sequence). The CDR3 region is CSAEPLPLADTQYF.

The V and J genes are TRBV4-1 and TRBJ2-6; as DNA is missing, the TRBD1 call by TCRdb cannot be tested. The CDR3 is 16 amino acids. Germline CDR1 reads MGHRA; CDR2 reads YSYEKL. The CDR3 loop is CASSQDGASGANVLTF.

The CDR3 sequence: CASSPMPGQGSYNEQFF. The rearrangement links TRBV5-1 to TRBJ2-1; the TRBD1 assignment by TCRdb is unverifiable without DNA. The CDR3 totals 17 residues. Looked up from germline, CDR1 is SGHRS and CDR2 is YFSETQ.

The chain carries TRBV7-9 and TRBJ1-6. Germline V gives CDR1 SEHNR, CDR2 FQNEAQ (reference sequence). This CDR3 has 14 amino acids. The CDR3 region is CASSLSNTGSPLHF.

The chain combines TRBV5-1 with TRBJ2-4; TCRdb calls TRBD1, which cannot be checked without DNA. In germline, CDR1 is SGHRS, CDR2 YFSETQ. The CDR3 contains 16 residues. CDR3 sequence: CASSLGDRLAKNIQYF.

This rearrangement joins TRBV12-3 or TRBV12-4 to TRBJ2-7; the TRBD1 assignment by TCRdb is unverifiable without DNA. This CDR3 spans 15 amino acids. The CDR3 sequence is CASRRTDGSSYEQYF.

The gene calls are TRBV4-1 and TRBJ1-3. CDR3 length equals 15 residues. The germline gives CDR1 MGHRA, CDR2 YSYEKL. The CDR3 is CASSQSSDERNTIYF.

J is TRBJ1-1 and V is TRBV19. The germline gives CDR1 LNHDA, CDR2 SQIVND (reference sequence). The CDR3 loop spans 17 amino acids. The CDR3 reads CASSIPRPAAMNTEAFF.

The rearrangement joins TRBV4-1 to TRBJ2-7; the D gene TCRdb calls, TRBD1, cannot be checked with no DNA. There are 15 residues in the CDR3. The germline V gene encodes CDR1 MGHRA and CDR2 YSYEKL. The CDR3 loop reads CASSQEEGHFYEQYF.

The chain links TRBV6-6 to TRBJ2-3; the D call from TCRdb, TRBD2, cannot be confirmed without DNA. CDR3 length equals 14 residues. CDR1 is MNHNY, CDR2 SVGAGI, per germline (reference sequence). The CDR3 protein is CASSFDSLPDTQYF.

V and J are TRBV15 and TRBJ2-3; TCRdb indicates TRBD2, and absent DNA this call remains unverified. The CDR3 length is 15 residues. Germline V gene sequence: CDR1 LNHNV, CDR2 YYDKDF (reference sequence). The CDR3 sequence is CATSRTSGSPDTQYF.

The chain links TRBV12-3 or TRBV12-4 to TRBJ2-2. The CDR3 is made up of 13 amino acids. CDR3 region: CASSFKSTGELFF.

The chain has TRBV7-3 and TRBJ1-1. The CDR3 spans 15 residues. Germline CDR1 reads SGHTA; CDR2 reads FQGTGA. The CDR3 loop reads CASSLTGGTNTEAFF. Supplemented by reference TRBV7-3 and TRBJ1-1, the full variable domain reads GAGVSQTPSNKVTEKGKYVELRCDPISGHTALYWYRQSLGQGPEFLIYFQGTGAADDSGLPNDRFFAVRPEGSVSTLKIQRTERGDSAVYLCASSLTGGTNTEAFFGQGTRLTVV.

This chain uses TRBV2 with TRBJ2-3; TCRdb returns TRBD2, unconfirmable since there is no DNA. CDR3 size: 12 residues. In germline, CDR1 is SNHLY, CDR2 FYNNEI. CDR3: CASRRVEGPQYF.

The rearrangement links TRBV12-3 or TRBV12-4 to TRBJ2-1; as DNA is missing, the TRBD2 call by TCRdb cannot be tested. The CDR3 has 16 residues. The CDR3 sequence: CASSLGLAGGFNEQFF.

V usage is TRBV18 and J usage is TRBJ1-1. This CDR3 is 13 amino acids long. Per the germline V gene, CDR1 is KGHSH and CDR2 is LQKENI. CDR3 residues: CASSPDGNTEAFF.

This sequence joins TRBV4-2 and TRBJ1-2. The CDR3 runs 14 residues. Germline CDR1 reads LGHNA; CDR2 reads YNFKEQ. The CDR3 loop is CASSQDRRTYGYTF.